The source of this T cell receptor (beta chain) is a study of regulatory T cells in long-lasting Graves disease. CDR3-region Arm-PCR and iRepertoire HTBI primers produced the TCR beta libraries. Authors' methods: The study identified about 60 TRBV and 13 to 15 TRBJ segments across samples. Via MiXCR, TCRdb re-called the multiplex PCR reads, giving one row per CDR3 protein. TCRdb's processing, not the authors', yielded these V and J calls. The sample contains hundreds of thousands of distinct CDR3 sequences, approximately 15% of which appear only once. Time point indicated: newly diagnosed GD, antithyroid drugs for less than 3 months. After RNA was extracted from PBMCs, the TCR library was made from it. For this clonotype: What it recognizes is unknown.

Notes on the study in general: Limited sample numbers may have lowered accuracy. TCR diversity in persistent Graves' patients was below that of newly diagnosed ones.

The sample was also linked to a second study, of T cells in Graves' hyperthyroidism and ophthalmopathy.

The starting material was peripheral blood mononuclear cells (PBMCs), obtained at new diagnosis, from a patient treated with antithyroid drugs. This sequence was found in a young man with Graves disease.

The CDR3 spells CASRPRAYTEAFF. The CDR3 nucleotides read TGTGCCAGCAGGCCCAGGGCATACACTGAAGCTTTCTTT. The chain joins TRBV14 to TRBJ1-1, with D possibly being TRBD1 (5 bases). The CDR3 covers 13 residues. Germline assignment: CDR1 SGHDN and CDR2 FVKESK. Trimming took 6 bases from V and 3 from J, leaving 11 bases between them.